This T cell receptor (beta chain) was obtained from a study of T cell repertoires in ileal Crohn's disease. Study-level background: At postoperative colonoscopy, neoterminal ileum biopsies were taken as M6.

Time point given: neoterminal ileum biopsy at postoperative endoscopy, about 6 months after surgery. This CDR3 contains 16 residues. The germline gives CDR1 SEHNR, CDR2 FQNEAQ (reference sequence). V was trimmed by 1 base and J by 1 base, leaving 11 bases between them. Data came from immunoSEQ multiplex PCR; TCRdb stores just in-frame clones and leaves some out. Seen here are about 3,000 clones, roughly 88% observed once, and the top ten hold 2% to 2.5%. Sequences were obtained from ileal tissue. The J gene is TRBJ1-5, the V gene TRBV7-9, with a weak D call TRBD1 (6 bases). This TCR came from an adult with Crohn's disease. CDR3 in amino acids: CASSLVRGQSNQPQHF. CDR3 sequence (DNA): TGTGCCAGCAGCTTAGTCAGGGGTCAGAGCAATCAGCCCCAGCATTTT.